These 32 T cell receptor beta chains originate from one sample sequenced in a study of blood T cell repertoires in COVID-19. Here immunoSEQ multiplex PCR was the method, and the copy in TCRdb shows in-frame clones only, minus some. The top ten hold around 2.4% of the sample, which has 180,000 or so clones, around 82% seen once. The sequenced sample was peripheral blood. These receptors were taken from a human donor with acute or convalescent COVID-19. The donor label of this sample is uncertain.

V gene TRBV11-2 combines with J gene TRBJ1-4, with D perhaps matching TRBD1 (5 bases). The V and J ends lost 3 bases and 4 bases respectively, with 9 bases between them. The CDR3 length is 14 residues. Germline V gives CDR1 SGHAT, CDR2 FQNNGV. The CDR3: CASSLAGINEKLFF. DNA for the CDR3: TGTGCCAGCAGCTTGGCAGGGATTAATGAAAAACTGTTTTTT. Combining the CDR3 with reference TRBV11-2 and TRBJ1-4 gives the whole variable domain EAGVAQSPRYKIIEKRQSVAFWCNPISGHATLYWYQQILGQGPKLLIQFQNNGVVDDSQLPKDRFSAERLKGVDSTLKIQPAKLEDSAVYLCASSLAGINEKLFFGSGTQLSVL.

This chain joins TRBV5-8 and TRBJ2-3, with D uncertain. V shed 4 bases and J shed 4 bases, with 16 bases lying between them. CDR3 size: 15 residues. The germline V gene has CDR1 SGHTS and CDR2 YDEGEE. CDR3 DNA: TGTGCCAGCAGCCGACTGCAGTATGAGGCAGATACGCAGTATTTT. This gives the protein CASSRLQYEADTQYF.

J is TRBJ2-7 and V is TRBV29-1; D perhaps matches TRBD1 (5 bases). Germline CDR1 SQVTM, CDR2 ANQGSEA. V gave up 0 bases and J gave up 4 bases, with 10 bases separating them. The CDR3 has 13 amino acids. CDR3 sequence reads: CSVEEGKGYEQYF. In DNA form, the CDR3 reads TGCAGCGTTGAAGAAGGAAAGGGGTACGAGCAGTACTTC.

The chain carries TRBV6-5 and TRBJ1-5; D call uncertain. The CDR3 is 14 residues long. CDR1 is MNHEY, CDR2 SVGAGI, per germline. V was clipped by 7 bases and J by 5 bases, with 15 bases between them. CDR3 bases: TGTGCCAGCAACGGGGAGTGGGCCGATCAGCCCCAGCATTTT. This sequence encodes CASNGEWADQPQHF.

The J gene is TRBJ2-3, the V gene TRBV6-6; TRBD1 agrees at 10 bases. The germline V gene has CDR1 MNHNY and CDR2 SVGAGI (reference sequence). Trimming removed 6 bases from V and 0 bases from J; junction bases left unmatched: 21. This CDR3 is 21 amino acids long. Here the CDR3 reads CASSFRRQGAFELSSTDTQYF. In DNA, the CDR3 is TGTGCCAGCAGCTTTCGCCGACAGGGGGCTTTCGAGCTCTCTAGCACAGATACGCAGTATTTT.

The CDR3 DNA is TGTGCCAGTAGTATCGAAGCGTGGTTTCAGCCCCAGCATTTT. This sequence encodes CASSIEAWFQPQHF. V gene TRBV19 combines with J gene TRBJ1-5, with D unclear. The germline V and J ends were trimmed by 3 bases and 6 bases, with 12 bases remaining between them. Germline loops: CDR1 LNHDA, CDR2 SQIVND (reference sequence). The CDR3 is made up of 14 amino acids.

The chain joins TRBV5-6 to TRBJ1-2, with 8 bases lining up with TRBD1. Per germline, CDR1 SGHDT and CDR2 YYEEEE. This CDR3 has 13 residues. V trimming: 6 bases; J trimming: 1 base; junction bases outside the gene matches: 2. CDR3 nucleotide sequence: TGTGCCAGCAACGGACAGGGTAACTATGGCTACACCTTC. Translating it yields CASNGQGNYGYTF. The full variable domain, with the rest looked up from reference TRBV5-6 and TRBJ1-2, is DAGVTQSPTHLIKTRGQQVTLRCSPKSGHDTVSWYQQALGQGPQFIFQYYEEEERQRGNFPDRFSGHQFPNYSSELNVNALLLGDSALYLCASNGQGNYGYTFGSGTRLTVV.

This sequence joins TRBV29-1 and TRBJ2-3; possibly TRBD1 for D (5 bases). This CDR3 has 13 residues. V dropped 3 bases and J dropped 1 base, with 8 bases sitting between them. Germline V CDR1 and CDR2: SQVTM, ANQGSEA. CDR3 region: CSVDRRGTDTQYF. In DNA, the CDR3 is TGCAGCGTTGATCGCAGGGGCACAGATACGCAGTATTTT.

This chain connects TRBV18 to TRBJ1-2; D may be TRBD1 (5 bases). Germline V gene lookup returns CDR1 KGHSH and CDR2 LQKENI. Trimming left V 3 bases short and J 8 bases short, with 13 bases between. This CDR3 is built from 13 residues. CDR3 nucleotides: TGTGCCAGCTCACCCACGACAGCGCCAGGCTACACCTTC. Amino acid sequence: CASSPTTAPGYTF.

The V and J genes are TRBV11-2 and TRBJ1-2, with TRBD1 as a possible D gene (5 bases). Germline loops: CDR1 SGHAT, CDR2 FQNNGV. Trimming removed 1 base at V and 1 base at J, with 13 bases between. This CDR3 has 16 residues. The CDR3 region is CASSLGGRAYNYGYTF. The CDR3 region has the DNA TGTGCCAGCAGCTTAGGTGGCAGGGCTTATAACTATGGCTACACCTTC.

The CDR3 sequence is CASSQGGTGHEKLFF. CDR3 DNA sequence: TGTGCCAGCAGCCAGGGGGGGACAGGGCATGAAAAACTGTTTTTT. The V call is TRBV4-2, the J call TRBJ1-4; 9 nucleotides align to TRBD1. With 3 bases clipped from V and 6 bases from J, the junction kept 5 bases outside the gene matches. The CDR3 is made up of 15 amino acids. CDR1 and CDR2 from the germline V gene are LGHNA and YNFKEQ.

This clone was observed a handful of times. This chain links TRBV29-1 with TRBJ1-1, with unresolved D. Germline loops: CDR1 SQVTM, CDR2 ANQGSEA. CDR3 length: 13 residues. V gave up 5 bases and J gave up 3 bases, with 13 bases separating them. The CDR3 reads CSVLDTLYTEAFF. The CDR3 DNA reads TGCAGCGTTCTTGACACTTTGTACACTGAAGCTTTCTTT.

The chain joins TRBV10-3 to TRBJ2-3, with a possible D match to TRBD1 (6 bases). V was trimmed by 6 bases and J by 2 bases, leaving 6 bases between them. Germline loops: CDR1 ENHRY, CDR2 SYGVKD. The CDR3 spans 12 residues. The CDR3 sequence is CAIRGATDTQYF. The CDR3 coding sequence is TGTGCCATCAGGGGGGCCACAGATACGCAGTATTTT.

The chain uses TRBV10-3 and TRBJ2-7; 8 bases align to TRBD2. Trimming at V came to 3 bases and at J to 4 bases, leaving 5 bases not matched to a gene. This CDR3 comprises 14 residues. From germline, CDR1 is ENHRY and CDR2 SYGVKD. The CDR3 region is CAISEVAGIYEQYF. Written as DNA, the CDR3 is TGTGCCATCAGTGAAGTAGCGGGGATTTACGAGCAGTACTTC.

The rearrangement joins TRBV5-1 to TRBJ1-4, with a possible D match to TRBD1 (6 bases). CDR3 length: 14 residues. From germline, CDR1 is SGHRS and CDR2 YFSETQ. With 0 bases removed from V and 8 bases from J, the gap between germline ends came to 11 bases. CDR3 in amino acids: CASSLDRVAEKLFF. The CDR3 DNA reads TGCGCCAGCAGCTTGGACAGGGTCGCGGAAAAACTGTTTTTT.

On this clone: This specimen includes other DNA sequences encoding the same CDR3. The chain employs TRBV2 and TRBJ2-7; no firm D call. Germline V CDR1 and CDR2: SNHLY, FYNNEI. The germline V and J ends were trimmed by 6 bases and 1 base, with 4 bases remaining between them. The CDR3 contains 11 residues. The CDR3 DNA sequence: TGTGCCAGCAGGGAGTCCTACGAGCAGTACTTC. Amino acid sequence: CASRESYEQYF.

This chain connects TRBV6-5 to TRBJ1-6, with a tentative D call TRBD1 (6 bases). Germline loops: CDR1 MNHEY, CDR2 SVGAGI. The ends were cut back, 0 bases at V and 7 bases at J, with 10 bases in the middle. This CDR3 spans 15 amino acids. CDR3 sequence: CASSYSTGSNSPLHF. The CDR3 DNA follows: TGTGCCAGCAGTTACTCGACAGGTTCGAATTCACCCCTCCACTTT.

J is TRBJ2-7 and V is TRBV6-1; D possibly corresponds to TRBD1 (6 bases). Germline lookup yields CDR1 MNHNS and CDR2 SASEGT. CDR3 length equals 17 residues. The V end was cut by 0 bases, the J end by 3 bases, with 18 bases between. The CDR3 loop reads CASSEAHFTGFVYEQYF. The CDR3 DNA reads TGTGCCAGCAGTGAAGCGCATTTTACAGGGTTTGTCTACGAGCAGTACTTC.

With respect to this clone: An end of the junction does not agree with germline; a read error may underlie this. Other nucleotide sequences from this sample produce the same CDR3. This chain joins TRBV18 and TRBJ2-1; TRBD2 is a possible D gene (5 bases). Germline-derived CDR1 and CDR2 are KGHSH and LQKENI. CDR3 length: 13 amino acids. The CDR3 loop reads CASREGMDNEQFF. DNA for the CDR3: TGCGCCAGCCGCGAGGGCATGGACAATGAGCAGTTCTTC. The variable domain in full, with the rest retrieved from reference TRBV18 and TRBJ2-1, is NAGVMQNPRHLVRRRGQEARLRCSPMKGHSHVYWYRQLPEEGLKFMVYLQKENIIDESGMPKERFSAEFPKEGPSILRIQQVVRGDSAAYFCASREGMDNEQFFGPGTRLTVL.

The chain combines TRBV5-8 with TRBJ1-1, with a weak D call TRBD1 (6 bases). Trimming cost V 0 bases and J 1 base, with 7 bases left between them. Germline V gives CDR1 SGHTS, CDR2 YDEGEE. There are 14 residues in the CDR3. The CDR3 DNA is TGTGCCAGCAGCTTGGTCAGGGGGAACACTGAAGCTTTCTTT. It codes for CASSLVRGNTEAFF.

The chain carries TRBV19 and TRBJ1-6; D might be TRBD1 (6 bases). This CDR3 has 14 amino acids. With 5 bases removed from V and 7 bases from J, the gap between germline ends came to 12 bases. Per germline, CDR1 LNHDA and CDR2 SQIVND (reference sequence). CDR3 bases: TGTGCCAGTAGTGTACAGGGAACCAATTCACCCCTCCACTTT. It specifies CASSVQGTNSPLHF.

This clone was picked up one time. The V and J genes are TRBV29-1 and TRBJ2-2, with 8 bases lining up with TRBD1. The CDR3 is made up of 15 amino acids. The V gene end was trimmed by 8 bases and the J gene end by 7 bases; junction bases not matched to a gene: 15. CDR1 is SQVTM, CDR2 ANQGSEA, per germline. CDR3 sequence reads: CSTGAGTGDYGELFF. In DNA, the CDR3 is TGCAGCACTGGGGCCGGGACAGGAGACTACGGGGAGCTGTTTTTT.

The chain combines TRBV5-1 with TRBJ2-2, with TRBD2 matching 11 bases. V lost 6 bases to trimming and J lost 6 bases; unmatched junction nucleotides: 4. Germline CDR1 reads SGHRS; CDR2 reads YFSETQ. This CDR3 region has 14 residues. Written as DNA, the CDR3 is TGCGCCAGCACAGGACTAGCGGGTGCCGGGGAGCTGTTTTTT. Protein sequence: CASTGLAGAGELFF.

The chain joins TRBV11-3 to TRBJ2-2; D gene ambiguous. The CDR3 sequence is 17 residues long. Trimming cost V 3 bases and J 0 bases, with 14 bases left between them. The germline gives CDR1 SGHNT, CDR2 YENEEA. This CDR3 reads CASSFSRVKANTGELFF. The DNA for the CDR3 is TGTGCCAGCAGCTTCAGCCGGGTTAAGGCGAACACCGGGGAGCTGTTTTTT. The full variable domain, its missing parts supplied by reference TRBV11-3 and TRBJ2-2, is EAGVVQSPRYKIIEKKQPVAFWCNPISGHNTLYWYLQNLGQGPELLIRYENEEAVDDSQLPKDRFSAERLKGVDSTLKIQPAELGDSAVYLCASSFSRVKANTGELFFGEGSRLTVL.

The chain combines TRBV7-9 with TRBJ1-5, with D perhaps TRBD1 (5 bases). Between the trimmed V and J ends, which lost 5 bases and 7 bases, there was a span of 18 bases. This CDR3 has 15 amino acids. Germline V gene data show CDR1 as SEHNR and CDR2 as FQNEAQ (reference sequence). In DNA, the CDR3 is TGTGCCAGCAGCACAACAAACGGGGGGTCACAGCCCCAGCATTTT. Translating gives CASSTTNGGSQPQHF. The full variable domain, its missing parts supplied by reference TRBV7-9 and TRBJ1-5, is DTGVSQNPRHKITKRGQNVTFRCDPISEHNRLYWYRQTLGQGPEFLTYFQNEAQLEKSRLLSDRFSAERPKGSFSTLEIQRTEQGDSAMYLCASSTTNGGSQPQHFGDGTRLSIL.

This rearrangement joins TRBV5-5 to TRBJ2-2; maybe TRBD1 (6 bases). This CDR3 spans 15 amino acids. Germline V lookup: CDR1 SGHKS, CDR2 YYEKEE (reference sequence). V was clipped by 4 bases and J by 2 bases, with 12 bases between them. The CDR3 protein is CASSQTGQNTGELFF. CDR3 nucleotide sequence: TGTGCCAGCAGCCAGACGGGACAAAACACCGGGGAGCTGTTTTTT.

A few counts support this clone. The chain combines TRBV27 with TRBJ1-1; D is undetermined. This CDR3 contains 14 residues. Germline loops: CDR1 MNHEY, CDR2 SMNVEV (reference sequence). Trimming left V 6 bases short and J 2 bases short, with 13 bases between. CDR3 nucleotide sequence: TGTGCCAGCAGCATGCGAGGGAGTAACACTGAAGCTTTCTTT. This translates into CASSMRGSNTEAFF.

This clone was recorded once. This chain links TRBV29-1 with TRBJ2-1, with TRBD1 as a possible D gene (5 bases). The CDR3 spans 11 residues. Germline assignment: CDR1 SQVTM and CDR2 ANQGSEA. Trimming shortened V by 5 bases and J by 9 bases, and 11 bases separated the two germline ends. The CDR3 DNA reads TGCAGCGTTCGACACAGGATTGAGCAGTTCTTC. Translated: CSVRHRIEQFF.

The chain links TRBV28 to TRBJ2-7, with TRBD2 identical over 14 bases. The trim removed 5 bases at V and 5 bases at J, leaving 17 bases unmatched. Germline CDR1 MDHEN, CDR2 SYDVKM. The CDR3 runs to 19 residues. The CDR3 bases are TGTGCCAGCAGTCCCCAAGCGGGACTAGCGGGAGTACTGAAGAACGAGCAGTACTTC. Translated, it gives CASSPQAGLAGVLKNEQYF.

The chain is built from TRBV29-1 and TRBJ2-6; D unresolved. Germline CDR1 is SQVTM and CDR2 is ANQGSEA. The CDR3 is 14 amino acids. V dropped 6 bases and J dropped 0 bases, with 9 bases sitting between them. The CDR3 loop is CSVQPSSGANVLTF. As DNA, the CDR3 is TGCAGCGTACAACCTAGCTCTGGGGCCAACGTCCTGACTTTC.

The chain joins TRBV30 to TRBJ1-5, with TRBD1 identical over 9 bases. Germline V gene lookup returns CDR1 GTSNPN and CDR2 SVGIG (reference sequence). The CDR3 is 14 residues long. V was pared by 1 base and J by 5 bases, with 3 bases of the junction left unmatched. This CDR3 reads CAWSATGGHQPQHF. CDR3 sequence (DNA): TGTGCCTGGAGTGCGACAGGGGGTCATCAGCCCCAGCATTTT.

In this sample, this clone turned up a few times. This chain joins TRBV5-1 and TRBJ2-7; tentative D call: TRBD1 (6 bases). Germline V gene sequence: CDR1 SGHRS, CDR2 YFSETQ. V shed 0 bases and J shed 5 bases, with 18 bases lying between them. The CDR3 is 16 amino acids. The CDR3 bases are TGCGCCAGCAGCTTGGTGGGGGATTTAACAGGGAACGAGCAGTACTTC. It codes for CASSLVGDLTGNEQYF.